This TCR beta chain was retrieved from a study of OX40 agonist ivuxolimab in advanced cancers. Overall study: Antecedent anti-PD-1, anti-PD-L1 or anti-CTLA-4 therapy was permissible, with 35% to 40% having received some. Notes on the study in general: Averaged across samples, CD8+ T cells carried more expanded clones than CD4+ did.

TCRdb keeps only in-frame clones here, not all; method: immunoSEQ multiplex PCR. The repertoire includes 150,000 to 180,000 clones, 90% to 95% of them detected once, and about 0.31% sits in the top ten. CDR1 and CDR2 (germline): KGHSH, LQKENI. Trimming took 3 bases from V and 0 from J; bases not matched to a gene: 7. The CDR3 spans 16 residues. Note on this clone: Its target is unknown.

The starting material was CD4+ or CD8+ T cells sorted from blood, obtained in a trial of the OX40 agonist ivuxolimab. This TCR derives from an adult with an advanced solid tumor such as melanoma, head and neck, liver or kidney cancer. The chain is built from TRBV18 and TRBJ1-2; 7 positions match TRBD1. The CDR3 loop reads CASSPTRTGANYGYTF. The CDR3 DNA reads as TGTGCCAGCTCACCGACTCGGACAGGAGCTAACTATGGCTACACCTTC.